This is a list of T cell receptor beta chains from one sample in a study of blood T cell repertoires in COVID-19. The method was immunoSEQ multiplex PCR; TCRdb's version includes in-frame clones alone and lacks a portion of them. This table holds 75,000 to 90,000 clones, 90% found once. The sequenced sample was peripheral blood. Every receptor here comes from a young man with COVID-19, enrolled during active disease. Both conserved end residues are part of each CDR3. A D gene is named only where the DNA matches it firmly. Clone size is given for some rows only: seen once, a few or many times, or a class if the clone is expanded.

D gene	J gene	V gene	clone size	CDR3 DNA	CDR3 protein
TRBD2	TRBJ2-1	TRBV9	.	TGTGCCAGCAGCGTAGCTCTCACTAGCGGGAGGTCCGGAGAGCAGTTCTTC	CASSVALTSGRSGEQFF
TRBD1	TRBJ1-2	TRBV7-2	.	TGTGCCAGCAGTCCGACAGGGAACGGTGGCTACACCTTC	CASSPTGNGGYTF
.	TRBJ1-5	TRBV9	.	TGTGCCAGCAGCGTAGGTGGGGAGCAGCCCCAGCATTTT	CASSVGGEQPQHF
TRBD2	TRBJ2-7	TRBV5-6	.	TGTGCCAGCAGCTTGGGGCTTTTAGCGGGAGGAGTCGACGAGCAGTACTTC	CASSLGLLAGGVDEQYF
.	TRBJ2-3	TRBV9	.	TGTGCCAGCAGCGAAGGGGCTAGCGAGTCAGATACGCAGTATTTT	CASSEGASESDTQYF
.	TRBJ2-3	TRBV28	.	TGTGCCAGCAGTCAACCCAGGGGGGGCACAGATACGCAGTATTTT	CASSQPRGGTDTQYF
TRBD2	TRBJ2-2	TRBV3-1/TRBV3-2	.	TGTGCCAGCAGCCCCCAGTGGGTAAGGGCCGGGACTAGCGGACCTAGGAACACCGGGGAGCTGTTTTTT	CASSPQWVRAGTSGPRNTGELFF
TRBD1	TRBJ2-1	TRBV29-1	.	TGCAGCGTCAGGGACAGCTCCTACAATGAGCAGTTCTTC	CSVRDSSYNEQFF
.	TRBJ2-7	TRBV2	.	TGTGCCAGCAGTGGTACCATCTCGAGCTCCTACGAGCAGTACTTC	CASSGTISSSYEQYF
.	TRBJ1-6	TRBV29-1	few	TGCAGCGTACAGGACTCCTATAATTCACCCCTCCACTTT	CSVQDSYNSPLHF
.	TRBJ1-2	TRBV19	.	TGTGCCAGTAGTGCAGGGGTACAGGACTATGGCTACACCTTC	CASSAGVQDYGYTF
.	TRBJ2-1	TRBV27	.	TGTGCCAGCAGTACCGACAGTTTTCACAATGAGCAGTTCTTC	CASSTDSFHNEQFF
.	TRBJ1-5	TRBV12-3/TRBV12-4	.	TGTGCCAGCAGTTTAAACGGGGGTCAGCCCCAGCATTTT	CASSLNGGQPQHF
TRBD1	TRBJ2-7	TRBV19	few	TGTGCCAGTAGTCAAGGGACAGCTAACTACGAGCAGTACTTC	CASSQGTANYEQYF
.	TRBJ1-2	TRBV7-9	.	TGTGCCAGCAGCTCCTCGGGAAATGGCTACACCTTC	CASSSSGNGYTF
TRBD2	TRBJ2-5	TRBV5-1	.	TGCGCCAGCAGCTTCTCCGGGGGGAAAGAGACCCAGTACTTC	CASSFSGGKETQYF
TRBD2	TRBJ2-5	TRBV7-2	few	TGTGCCAGCAGCCCTGGACTAGCGCAACAAGAGACCCAGTACTTC	CASSPGLAQQETQYF
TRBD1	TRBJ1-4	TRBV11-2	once	TGTGCCAGCAGCTTAGTAGGCGGGACAGGGAATGAAAAACTGCTTTTT	CASSLVGGTGNEKLLF
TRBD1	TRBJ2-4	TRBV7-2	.	TGTGCCAGCAGCTCCCAGGGGGCAAGAAACATTCAGTACTTC	CASSSQGARNIQYF
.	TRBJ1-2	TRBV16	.	TGTGCCAGCAGCCAATGGGGAGGGACCAATGGCTACACCTTC	CASSQWGGTNGYTF
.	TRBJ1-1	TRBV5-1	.	TGCGCCAGCAGCAATGAGTGGACTGAAGCTTTCTTT	CASSNEWTEAFF
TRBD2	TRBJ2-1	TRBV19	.	TGTGCCAGTAGTGCCACTAGCGGGGCCTACAATGAGCAGTTCTTC	CASSATSGAYNEQFF
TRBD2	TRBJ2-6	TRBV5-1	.	TGCGCCAGCAGCGGCGGGGGGATACCCTCTGGGGCCAACGTCCTGACTTTC	CASSGGGIPSGANVLTF
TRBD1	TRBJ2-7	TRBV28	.	TGTGCCAGCAAGGCAGGGGGCTACGAGCAGTACTTC	CASKAGGYEQYF
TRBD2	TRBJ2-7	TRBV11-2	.	TGTGCCAGCAGCGCGAGCGGGAGCTACGAGCAGTACTTC	CASSASGSYEQYF
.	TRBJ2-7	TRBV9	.	TGTGCCAGCAGCGCTGACGGAAGGGGTTCCTACGAGCAGTACTTC	CASSADGRGSYEQYF
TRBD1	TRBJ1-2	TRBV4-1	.	TGCGCCAGCAGCCAAGGGGCAGGGGGGCTTAACTATGGCTACACCTTC	CASSQGAGGLNYGYTF
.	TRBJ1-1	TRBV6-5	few	TGTGCCAGCAGTCGTAAAGACAGGCGGCTCGAAGCTTTCTTT	CASSRKDRRLEAFF
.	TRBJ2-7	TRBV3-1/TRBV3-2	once	TGTGCCAGCAGTTACTCCTACGAGCAGTACTTC	CASSYSYEQYF
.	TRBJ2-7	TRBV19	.	TGTGCCAGTAGTATTTGGGGAGGAACGAACGAGCAGTACTTC	CASSIWGGTNEQYF
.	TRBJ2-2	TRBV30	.	TGTGCCTGGAGTGTATGGTCTAGCTGGAACACCGGGGAGCTGTTTTTT	CAWSVWSSWNTGELFF
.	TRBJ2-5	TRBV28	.	TGTGCCAGCGGGTTAATAGGATCGGGTCAAGAGACCCAGTACTTC	CASGLIGSGQETQYF
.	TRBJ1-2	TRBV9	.	TGTGCCAGCAGCACTACAGGGAACTATGGCTACACCTTC	CASSTTGNYGYTF
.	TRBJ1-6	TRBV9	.	TGTGCCAGCAGCGTAAGGGGCGAAAATTCACCCCTCCACTTT	CASSVRGENSPLHF
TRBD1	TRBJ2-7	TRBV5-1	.	TGCGCCAGCAGCCAACCTCCGACAGGGCCCCCCTACGAGCAGTACTTC	CASSQPPTGPPYEQYF
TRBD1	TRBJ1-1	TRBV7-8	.	TGTGCCAGCAGCTCACCCCGGGACAGGGGGGGCACTGAAGCTTTCTTT	CASSSPRDRGGTEAFF
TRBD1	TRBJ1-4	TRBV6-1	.	TGTGCCAGCAGTGACCCGGGACAGGGCAGCGGGGAAAAACTGTTTTTT	CASSDPGQGSGEKLFF
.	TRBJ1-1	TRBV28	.	TGTGCCAGCAACCCGGCCCAGGGGACTGAAGCTTTCTTT	CASNPAQGTEAFF
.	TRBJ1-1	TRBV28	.	TGTGCCAGCAGTACAGGGACGGTTGAAGCTTTCTTT	CASSTGTVEAFF
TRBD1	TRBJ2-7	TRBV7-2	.	TGTGCCAGCAGCCCGGGACAGGGGGTACCCTACGAGCAGTACTTC	CASSPGQGVPYEQYF
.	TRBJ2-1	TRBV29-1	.	TGCAGCGCCTCTGTCAGGGGACCGTACAATGAGCAGTTCTTC	CSASVRGPYNEQFF
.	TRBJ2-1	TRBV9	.	TGTGCCAGCAGCAAAGACAACGGCTACAATGAGCAGTTCTTC	CASSKDNGYNEQFF
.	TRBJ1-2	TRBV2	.	TGTGCCAGCAGAACGGGACACTTGGGCGGCTACACCTTC	CASRTGHLGGYTF
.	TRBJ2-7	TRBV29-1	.	TGCAGCGTTGACGTCGGCGGGGAGACCTACGAGCAGTACTTC	CSVDVGGETYEQYF
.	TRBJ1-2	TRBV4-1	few	TGCGCCAGCAGCCAAAGGGTTCCAGGGTCGATTCCCAACTATGGCTACACCTTC	CASSQRVPGSIPNYGYTF
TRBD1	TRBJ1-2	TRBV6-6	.	TGTGCCAGCAGTTACTCGCACGCAGATACAGGGGACGGCTACACCTTC	CASSYSHADTGDGYTF
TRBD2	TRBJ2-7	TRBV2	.	TGTGCCAGCAAGGGCGGGAGGGCCTCCGAGCAGTACTTC	CASKGGRASEQYF
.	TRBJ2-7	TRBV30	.	TGTGCCTGGAGTGTGGGAGCCTACGAGCAGTACTTC	CAWSVGAYEQYF
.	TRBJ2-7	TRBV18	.	TGTGCCAGCTCCCCTACAGAAGGGGTGTACTCCTACGAGCAGTACTTC	CASSPTEGVYSYEQYF
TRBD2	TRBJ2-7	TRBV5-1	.	TGCGCCAGCAGCTTGGGACTAGCGGGAACTTACGAGCAGTACTTC	CASSLGLAGTYEQYF
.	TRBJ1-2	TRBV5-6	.	TGTGCCAGCAGCTTGGTCCGGGGCTATGGCTACACCTTC	CASSLVRGYGYTF
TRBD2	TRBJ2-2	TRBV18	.	TGTGCCAGCTCACCGCGGACTAGCGGGAGGGACGACACCGGGGAGCTGTTTTTT	CASSPRTSGRDDTGELFF
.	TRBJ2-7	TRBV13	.	TGTGCCAGCAGCCCGCCAGAGGCCGCCGAGCAGTACTTC	CASSPPEAAEQYF
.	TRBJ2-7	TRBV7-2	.	TGTGCCAGCAGCTTAATGGGTCTAGCTAGCGAGCAGTACTTC	CASSLMGLASEQYF
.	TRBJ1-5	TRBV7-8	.	TGTGCCAGCAGCTTGGGACACGGCTGGGATCAGCCCCAGCATTTT	CASSLGHGWDQPQHF
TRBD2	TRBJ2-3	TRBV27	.	TGTGCCAGCAGTTTATACGCTAGCGGTAGCACAGATACGCAGTATTTT	CASSLYASGSTDTQYF
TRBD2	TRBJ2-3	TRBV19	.	TGTGCCAGTCGTCATGGGGGGGGTACAGATACGCAGTATTTT	CASRHGGGTDTQYF
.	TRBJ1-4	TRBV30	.	TGTGCCTGGAGTGGCGGCGGGGATGAAAAACTGTTTTTT	CAWSGGGDEKLFF
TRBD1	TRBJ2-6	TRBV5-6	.	TGTGCCAGCAGCTCCGGGACAGGAGAATCCTCTGGGGCCAACGTCCTGACTTTC	CASSSGTGESSGANVLTF